The 17 T cell receptor beta chains presented below share a single source sample, sequenced in a study of human T cells and chemical hapten exposure. Using its own MiXCR run on the RACE reads, TCRdb lists one record per CDR3 protein. The sample records 240,000 or so distinct CDR3 sequences, approximately 8.4% being singletons. Time point here: pre-sensitization, week 0. As to treatment: therapeutic diphenylcyclopropenone sensitization with weekly scalp DPC. Material: whole blood, obtained in connection with sensitization to the hapten diphenylcyclopropenone (DPC). Source of these receptors: a woman aged 40 to 49 with alopecia areata. Some clones in this sample may be carry-over from other donors' samples.

This clonotype was seen many times. V and J are TRBV10-3 and TRBJ2-7, with D unclear. Germline loops: CDR1 ENHRY, CDR2 SYGVKD. CDR3 size: 13 residues. V was cut by 6 bases and J by 1 base, with 10 bases left in between. The CDR3 DNA reads as TGTGCCATCAGGGATCCCCGGTCCTACGAGCAGTACTTC. It specifies CAIRDPRSYEQYF.

This clonotype was counted ten times or more. This chain links TRBV4-2 with TRBJ2-3; D uncertain. V was trimmed by 0 bases and J by 3 bases, leaving 1 base between them. CDR3 length equals 12 residues. Per the germline V gene, CDR1 is LGHNA and CDR2 is YNFKEQ. CDR3 sequence reads: CASSQETDTQYF. Written as DNA, the CDR3 is TGTGCCAGCAGCCAAGAAACAGATACGCAGTATTTT.

This clonotype was seen only a few times. The chain recombines TRBV6-2 or TRBV6-3 with TRBJ2-7; TRBD2 is a possible D gene (6 bases). The ends were cut back, 6 bases at V and 3 bases at J, with 21 bases in the middle. Per the germline V gene, CDR1 is MNHEY and CDR2 is SVGEGT. This CDR3 contains 16 residues. The CDR3 DNA sequence: TGTGCCAGCAGCTGGTCGAGTAGCGGACCTTACTACGAGCAGTACTTC. It translates to CASSWSSSGPYYEQYF.

This clonotype was counted only a few times. The rearrangement uses TRBV12-3 or TRBV12-4 and TRBJ1-2; D is undetermined. The V end was cut by 3 bases, the J end by 8 bases, with 13 bases between. This CDR3 contains 13 residues. The CDR3 reads CASSLDGSGGYTF. CDR3 DNA: TGTGCCAGCAGTTTGGACGGCTCTGGAGGCTACACCTTC.

This clonotype appeared a few times. The chain combines TRBV24-1 with TRBJ2-3; D uncertain. V was trimmed by 3 bases and J by 5 bases, leaving 8 bases between them. The CDR3 covers 13 residues. Germline CDR1 KGHDR, CDR2 SFDVKD. The CDR3 bases are TGTGCCACCAGTGATCAGAGAATAGATACGCAGTATTTT. Amino acids: CATSDQRIDTQYF.

This clonotype turned up a few times. V usage is TRBV7-9 and J usage is TRBJ2-2; no clear D. Trimming cost V 3 bases and J 5 bases, with 10 bases left between them. CDR3 length: 14 residues. The germline V gene encodes CDR1 SEHNR and CDR2 FQNEAQ (reference sequence). CDR3 region: CASSFSGVTGELFF. CDR3 nucleotide sequence: TGTGCCAGCAGCTTTTCTGGGGTTACCGGGGAGCTGTTTTTT.

This clonotype was seen many times. The chain employs TRBV6-2 or TRBV6-3 and TRBJ2-7; 10 bases map to TRBD2. The junction had 8 bases not matched to a gene; V was cut back by 5 bases and J by 7 bases. The CDR3 has 14 amino acids. Germline values: CDR1 MNHEY, CDR2 SVGEGT. CDR3 nucleotides: TGTGCCAGCAGTGATACTAGCGGGGCTACTGAGCAGTACTTC. Its protein product is CASSDTSGATEQYF.

There are a few counts of this clonotype. The chain recombines TRBV7-6 with TRBJ2-2; D remains unclear. Germline CDR1 reads SGHVS; CDR2 reads FNYEAQ. Trimming stripped 6 bases from V and 1 base from J, with 9 bases between. The CDR3 loop spans 14 amino acids. CDR3 in amino acids: CASRGQLNTGELFF. The CDR3 bases are TGTGCCAGCAGGGGTCAGCTGAACACCGGGGAGCTGTTTTTT.

This clonotype was seen many times. The V gene is TRBV9, the J gene TRBJ2-5; D is unclear. V shed 3 bases and J shed 4 bases, with 16 bases lying between them. The length of the CDR3 is 15 residues. Germline lookup yields CDR1 SGDLS and CDR2 YYNGEE. The CDR3 DNA reads TGTGCCAGCAGCGCGGGCCCCTCCGCAGGAGAGACCCAGTACTTC. Protein sequence: CASSAGPSAGETQYF.

V is TRBV6-5 and J is TRBJ2-1; 10 bases fit TRBD2. Losses at the gene ends were 6 bases for V and 1 base for J; bases not matched to a gene: 3. Germline V gene sequence: CDR1 MNHEY, CDR2 SVGAGI. This CDR3 spans 15 amino acids. For the CDR3, the DNA is TGTGCCAGCAGGGATAGCGGGGGGTCCTACAATGAGCAGTTCTTC. It encodes CASRDSGGSYNEQFF.

V gene TRBV12-3 or TRBV12-4 combines with J gene TRBJ2-5; D is unclear. The V and J ends lost 9 bases and 4 bases respectively, with 15 bases between them. The CDR3 consists of 13 residues. This CDR3 is CASSIQPGETQYF. CDR3 coding DNA: TGTGCCAGTTCCATTCAGCCGGGAGAGACCCAGTACTTC.

Only a few counts were recorded for this clonotype. The genes are TRBV4-1 and TRBJ2-1; D ambiguous. In germline, CDR1 is MGHRA, CDR2 YSYEKL. This CDR3 comprises 15 residues. Trimming pared 0 bases from V and 0 bases from J, leaving 6 bases between. The CDR3 DNA reads as TGCGCCAGCAGCCAAGAGGGTACCTCCTACAATGAGCAGTTCTTC. Encoded protein: CASSQEGTSYNEQFF.

This clonotype was observed a few times. The J gene is TRBJ1-5, the V gene TRBV28, with unresolved D. This CDR3 contains 12 residues. V lost 9 bases and J lost 2, with 8 bases in between. The germline CDR1 and CDR2 sequences are MDHEN and SYDVKM. The CDR3 coding sequence is TGTGCCAGTATTGGAGGCAATCAGCCCCAGCATTTT. It translates to CASIGGNQPQHF.

The rearrangement joins TRBV5-5 to TRBJ2-1; D unresolved. CDR1 is SGHKS and CDR2 is YYEKEE in the germline V gene (reference sequence). V lost 5 bases to trimming and J lost 7 bases, with 13 bases between them. The CDR3 is 13 residues long. CDR3: CASSWGHGNEQFF. For the CDR3, the DNA is TGTGCCAGCAGTTGGGGTCACGGGAATGAGCAGTTCTTC.

The chain carries TRBV4-2 and TRBJ2-3; D may correspond to TRBD1 or TRBD2 (5 bases each). CDR1 and CDR2 (germline): LGHNA, YNFKEQ. This CDR3 region has 17 residues. The V end was cut by 0 bases, the J end by 1 base, with 14 bases between. Written as DNA, the CDR3 is TGTGCCAGCAGCCAAGAGTCCGGGGCGGGTGGCACAGATACGCAGTATTTT. Amino acid sequence: CASSQESGAGGTDTQYF.

This clonotype was counted at least ten times. This chain joins TRBV20-1 and TRBJ1-5; TRBD1 might be the D (5 bases). The CDR3 length is 15 residues. Germline loops: CDR1 DFQATT, CDR2 SNEGSKA (reference sequence). Trimming took 0 bases from V and 11 from J, leaving 20 bases between them. The CDR3 is CSARDSDWGRVTQHF. Written as DNA, the CDR3 is TGCAGTGCTAGAGATTCGGACTGGGGCCGGGTGACCCAGCATTTT.

This clonotype appeared many times. The V and J genes are TRBV6-4 and TRBJ2-1; 12 bases are a match to TRBD2. The length of the CDR3 is 16 residues. Germline CDR1 MRHNA, CDR2 SNTAGT. Trimming removed 6 bases from V and 4 bases from J; junction bases left unmatched: 7. The CDR3: CASSPLAGGGYNEQFF. The CDR3 bases are TGTGCCAGCAGCCCGCTAGCGGGAGGGGGATACAATGAGCAGTTCTTC.